Presented here are 16 T cell receptor beta chains from one specimen sequenced in a study of T cell repertoires in ileal Crohn's disease. Method: immunoSEQ multiplex PCR; TCRdb's copy keeps in-frame clones and lacks some. Of thousands of clones in the sample, approximately 95% were seen once. The specimen was ileal tissue. The source of these receptors is an adult with Crohn's disease.

This chain connects TRBV19 to TRBJ1-5; 7 bases line up with TRBD1. The germline V gene encodes CDR1 LNHDA and CDR2 SQIVND (reference sequence). The CDR3 has 15 residues. The J segment lost 4 bases and the V segment lost 1 base, leaving 4 bases of the junction unmatched. CDR3 region: CASSIGGQPNQPQHF. CDR3 sequence (DNA): TGTGCCAGTAGTATAGGGGGACAGCCTAATCAGCCCCAGCATTTT.

This sequence joins TRBV4-1 and TRBJ1-6; D is unresolved. Germline lookup yields CDR1 MGHRA and CDR2 YSYEKL. CDR3 length equals 15 residues. V dropped 0 bases and J dropped 6 bases, with 9 bases sitting between them. The CDR3 nucleotides read TGCGCCAGCAGCCAAGAGGTCAGTCTTAATTCACCCCTCCACTTT. Translating it yields CASSQEVSLNSPLHF.

The J gene is TRBJ2-5, the V gene TRBV28; possibly TRBD1 for D (6 bases). With 6 bases removed from V and 1 base from J, the gap between germline ends came to 18 bases. Germline CDR1 MDHEN, CDR2 SYDVKM. This CDR3 region has 16 residues. CDR3 amino acids: CASSSNQGSVQETQYF. In nucleotides, the CDR3 is TGTGCCAGCAGCTCTAATCAGGGGTCCGTCCAAGAGACCCAGTACTTC.

CDR3 DNA sequence: TGTGCCAGCCCGGGGACTAGCGGGGGGCCGAACACCGGGGAGCTGTTTTTT. Translating gives CASPGTSGGPNTGELFF. The chain is built from TRBV7-9 and TRBJ2-2; TRBD2 matches at 15 bases. The V and J ends lost 8 bases and 0 bases, in that order; junction bases with no gene match: 4. Germline V gene lookup returns CDR1 SEHNR and CDR2 FQNEAQ (reference sequence). This CDR3 is built from 17 residues.

The table lists this clone with a count of one. The chain carries TRBV5-1 and TRBJ2-2; 8 bases agree with TRBD1. This CDR3 is built from 15 residues. V was pared by 3 bases and J by 5 bases, with 6 bases of the junction left unmatched. The germline gives CDR1 SGHRS, CDR2 YFSETQ. The CDR3 spells CASSSDRVGTGELFF. The DNA of the CDR3 is TGCGCCAGCAGCTCGGACAGGGTAGGGACCGGGGAGCTGTTTTTT.

The CDR3 sequence is CASGRTSGGNEQFF. The CDR3 bases are TGTGCCAGCGGCAGGACTAGCGGGGGAAATGAGCAGTTCTTC. The chain recombines TRBV9 with TRBJ2-1; TRBD2 aligns across 13 bases. Germline lookup yields CDR1 SGDLS and CDR2 YYNGEE. The CDR3 spans 14 residues. The V and J ends lost 7 bases and 7 bases, in that order; junction bases with no gene match: 5.

CDR3 nucleotide sequence: TGCGCCAGCAGCTCAGAGGGGGGGGGCTCCTACAATGAGCAGTTCTTC. Residues: CASSSEGGGSYNEQFF. This chain uses TRBV4-3 with TRBJ2-1, with a weak D call TRBD2 (7 bases). Germline CDR1 reads LGHNA; CDR2 reads YSLEER. Trimming took off 5 bases at V and 0 bases at J, with 14 bases between the two ends. This CDR3 has 16 amino acids.

The rearrangement uses TRBV5-5 and TRBJ1-1; D perhaps matches TRBD1 (6 bases). Trimming removed 1 base from V and 1 base from J, with 8 bases in between. The germline CDR1 and CDR2 sequences are SGHKS and YYEKEE (reference sequence). This CDR3 spans 14 amino acids. The CDR3: CASSLTGQNTEAFF. The DNA of the CDR3 is TGTGCCAGCAGCTTGACGGGACAGAACACTGAAGCTTTCTTT.

The chain uses TRBV5-1 and TRBJ2-7; TRBD2 aligns across 11 bases. With 0 bases clipped from V and 3 bases from J, the junction kept 8 bases outside the gene matches. The V gene's germline CDR1 is SGHRS and CDR2 YFSETQ. The CDR3 length is 17 residues. DNA of the CDR3: TGCGCCAGCAGCTTGGGGGTCCTCGGGACTAGCGGCTACGAGCAGTACTTC. It translates to CASSLGVLGTSGYEQYF.

This chain uses TRBV10-1 with TRBJ1-2; 8 nucleotides align to TRBD1. The V gene end was trimmed by 10 bases and the J gene end by 6 bases; junction bases not matched to a gene: 7. Germline CDR1 WNHNN, CDR2 SYGVQD (reference sequence). The CDR3 covers 12 residues. The CDR3 loop is CATMTGANGYTF. In DNA, the CDR3 is TGCGCCACCATGACAGGGGCCAATGGCTACACCTTC.

V gene TRBV9 combines with J gene TRBJ1-2; perhaps TRBD1 as D (5 bases). V dropped 0 bases and J dropped 4 bases, with 13 bases sitting between them. The germline CDR1 and CDR2 sequences are SGDLS and YYNGEE. The CDR3 length is 15 residues. The CDR3 nucleotides are TGTGCCAGCAGCGTAGAAGGGGCTCTCAGCTATGGCTACACCTTC. Its translation is CASSVEGALSYGYTF.

V usage is TRBV5-4 and J usage is TRBJ1-6, with 7 bases fitting TRBD1. Unmatched junction bases numbered 2, after V lost 1 base and J lost 7 bases. The length of the CDR3 is 14 residues. Germline V CDR1 and CDR2: SGHNT, YYREEE (reference sequence). The DNA for the CDR3 is TGTGCCAGCAGCTTGAACAGGGGAAATTCACCCCTCCACTTT. Translated, it gives CASSLNRGNSPLHF.

The rearrangement uses TRBV5-4 and TRBJ2-5; tentative D call: TRBD1 (6 bases). This CDR3 comprises 14 residues. The germline gives CDR1 SGHNT, CDR2 YYREEE (reference sequence). Trimming left V 4 bases short and J 2 bases short, with 12 bases between. The CDR3 nucleotides read TGTGCCAGCAGCGGGAAGGACAGACAAGAGACCCAGTACTTC. Protein product: CASSGKDRQETQYF.

V gene TRBV4-3 combines with J gene TRBJ1-1, with TRBD1 identical over 8 bases. Germline trimming cut 1 base from V and 4 bases from J; bases unmatched to any gene: 2. This CDR3 spans 14 amino acids. The germline V gene has CDR1 LGHNA and CDR2 YSLEER. The CDR3 DNA is TGCGCCAGCAGCCAAGCAGGGGGCGGCACTGAAGCTTTCTTT. This translates into CASSQAGGGTEAFF.

The rearrangement joins TRBV27 to TRBJ1-4; a weak D match, TRBD1 (5 bases). The CDR3 spans 13 residues. Deletions cut 8 bases from V and 8 bases from J, with 15 bases between. CDR1 is MNHEY and CDR2 is SMNVEV in the germline V gene (reference sequence). The CDR3 DNA follows: TGTGCCAGCTCGGGACTTTTGAGGGAAAAACTGTTTTTT. Encoded protein: CASSGLLREKLFF.

The chain links TRBV27 to TRBJ1-2; TRBD1 might be the D (6 bases). The CDR3 length is 13 residues. Germline CDR1 reads MNHEY; CDR2 reads SMNVEV (reference sequence). Trimming shortened V by 5 bases and J by 5 bases, and 12 bases separated the two germline ends. Here the CDR3 reads CASSPGEGYGYTF. The CDR3 DNA follows: TGTGCCAGCAGTCCAGGGGAGGGATATGGCTACACCTTC.